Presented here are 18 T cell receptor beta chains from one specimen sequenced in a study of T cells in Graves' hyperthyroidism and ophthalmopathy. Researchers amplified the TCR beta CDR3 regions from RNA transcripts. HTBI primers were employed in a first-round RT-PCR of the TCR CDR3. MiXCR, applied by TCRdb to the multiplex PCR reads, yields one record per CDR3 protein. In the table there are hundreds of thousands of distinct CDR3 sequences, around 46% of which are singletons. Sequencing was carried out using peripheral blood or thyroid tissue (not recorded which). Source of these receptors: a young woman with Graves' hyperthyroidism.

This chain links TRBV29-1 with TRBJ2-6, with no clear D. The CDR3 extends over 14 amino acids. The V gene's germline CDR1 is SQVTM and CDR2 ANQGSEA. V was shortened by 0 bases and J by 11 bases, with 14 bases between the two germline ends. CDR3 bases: TGCAGCGTTGAAGAGGGCGGTCGGTCCTACGTCCTGACTTTC. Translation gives CSVEEGGRSYVLTF.

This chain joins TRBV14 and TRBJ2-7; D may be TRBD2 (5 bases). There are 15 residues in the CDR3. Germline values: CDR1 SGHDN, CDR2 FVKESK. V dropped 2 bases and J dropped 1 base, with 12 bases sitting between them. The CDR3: CASSQSEDSSYEQYF. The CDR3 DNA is TGTGCCAGCAGCCAATCCGAGGACTCTTCCTACGAGCAGTACTTC.

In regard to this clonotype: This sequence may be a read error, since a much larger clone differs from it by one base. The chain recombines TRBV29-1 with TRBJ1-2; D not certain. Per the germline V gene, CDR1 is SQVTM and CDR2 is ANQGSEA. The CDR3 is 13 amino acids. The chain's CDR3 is CSVSGRQNYGHTF. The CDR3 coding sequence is TGCAGCGTCTCCGGGAGGCAGAACTATGGCCACACCTTC.

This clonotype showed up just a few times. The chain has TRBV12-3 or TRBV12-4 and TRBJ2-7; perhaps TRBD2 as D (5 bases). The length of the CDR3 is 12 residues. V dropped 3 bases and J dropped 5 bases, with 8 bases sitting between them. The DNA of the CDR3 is TGTGCCAGCAGTTTGGTGAGGGACGAGCAGTACTTC. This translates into CASSLVRDEQYF.

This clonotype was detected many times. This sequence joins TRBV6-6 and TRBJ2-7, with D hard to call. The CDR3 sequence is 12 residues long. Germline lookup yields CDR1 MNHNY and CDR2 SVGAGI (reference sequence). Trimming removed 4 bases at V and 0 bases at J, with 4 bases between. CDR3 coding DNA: TGTGCCAGCAGTTCTCACTCCTACGAGCAGTACTTC. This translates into CASSSHSYEQYF.

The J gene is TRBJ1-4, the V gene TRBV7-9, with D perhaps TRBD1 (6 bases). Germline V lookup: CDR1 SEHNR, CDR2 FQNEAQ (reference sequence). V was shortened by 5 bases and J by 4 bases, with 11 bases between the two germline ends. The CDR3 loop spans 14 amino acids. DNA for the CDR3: TGTGCCAGCAGCCCCGGGACAAGTAATGAAAAACTGTTTTTT. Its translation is CASSPGTSNEKLFF.

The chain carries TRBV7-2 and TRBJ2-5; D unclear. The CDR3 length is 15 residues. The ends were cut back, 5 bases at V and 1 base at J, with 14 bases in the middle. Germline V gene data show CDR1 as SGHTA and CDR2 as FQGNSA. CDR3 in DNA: TGTGCCAGCAGCCGACTTACCGGGCCCCAAGAGACCCAGTACTTC. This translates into CASSRLTGPQETQYF.

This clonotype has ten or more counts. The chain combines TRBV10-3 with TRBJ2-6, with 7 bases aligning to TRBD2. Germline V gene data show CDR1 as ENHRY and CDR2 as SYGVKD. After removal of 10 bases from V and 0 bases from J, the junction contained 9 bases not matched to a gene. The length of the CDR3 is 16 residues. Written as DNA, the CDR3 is TGTGCCACCGGGCAGGGCGGGGGCTCTGGGGCCAACGTCCTGACTTTC. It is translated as CATGQGGGSGANVLTF.

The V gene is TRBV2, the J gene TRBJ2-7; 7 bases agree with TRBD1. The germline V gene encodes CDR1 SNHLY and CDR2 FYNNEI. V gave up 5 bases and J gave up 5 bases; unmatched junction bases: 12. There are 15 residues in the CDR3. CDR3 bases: TGTGCCAGCAGTCTCCTATTGACAGGGTTCCACGAGCAGTACTTC. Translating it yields CASSLLLTGFHEQYF.

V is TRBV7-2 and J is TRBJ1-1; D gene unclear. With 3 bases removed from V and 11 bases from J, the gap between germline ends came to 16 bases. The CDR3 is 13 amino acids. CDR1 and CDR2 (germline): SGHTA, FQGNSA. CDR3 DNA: TGTGCCAGCAGCTTGTTAGGCGATATTTCGGCTTTCTTT. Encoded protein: CASSLLGDISAFF.

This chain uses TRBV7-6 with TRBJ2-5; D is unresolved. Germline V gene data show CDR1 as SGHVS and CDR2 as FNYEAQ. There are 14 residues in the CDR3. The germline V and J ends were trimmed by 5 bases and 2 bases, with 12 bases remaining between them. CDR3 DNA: TGTGCCAGCAGCCCTCTAGGATCTCAAGAGACCCAGTACTTC. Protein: CASSPLGSQETQYF.

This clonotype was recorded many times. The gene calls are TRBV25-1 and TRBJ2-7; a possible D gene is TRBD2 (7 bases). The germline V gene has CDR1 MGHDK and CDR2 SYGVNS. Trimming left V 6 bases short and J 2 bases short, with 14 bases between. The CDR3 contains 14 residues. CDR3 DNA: TGTGCCAGCAGCGCTGGGGGGGGGCCCTACGAGCAGTACTTC. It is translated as CASSAGGGPYEQYF.

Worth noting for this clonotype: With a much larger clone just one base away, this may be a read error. CDR3 region: CAGSSESGTNTEAFF. Here the CDR3 DNA reads TGTGCCGGCAGCTCCGAGTCAGGGACGAACACTGAAGCTTTCTTT. J is TRBJ1-1 and V is TRBV7-3, with D perhaps TRBD1 (5 bases). Germline-derived CDR1 and CDR2 are SGHTA and FQGTGA. The CDR3 covers 15 residues.

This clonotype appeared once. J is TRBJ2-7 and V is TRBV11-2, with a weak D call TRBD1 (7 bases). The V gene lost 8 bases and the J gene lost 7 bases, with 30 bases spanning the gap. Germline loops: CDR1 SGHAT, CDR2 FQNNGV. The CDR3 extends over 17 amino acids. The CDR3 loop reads CASSPMLIRQGAGEQYF. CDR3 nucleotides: TGTGCCAGCTCACCCATGCTGATACGACAGGGCGCGGGAGAGCAGTACTTC.

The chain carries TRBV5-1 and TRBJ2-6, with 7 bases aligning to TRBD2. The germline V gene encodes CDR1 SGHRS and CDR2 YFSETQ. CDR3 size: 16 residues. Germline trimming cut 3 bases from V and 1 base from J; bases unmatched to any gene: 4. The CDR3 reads CASSWRGLSGANVLTF. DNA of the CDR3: TGCGCCAGCAGCTGGCGGGGGTTGTCTGGGGCCAACGTCCTGACTTTC.

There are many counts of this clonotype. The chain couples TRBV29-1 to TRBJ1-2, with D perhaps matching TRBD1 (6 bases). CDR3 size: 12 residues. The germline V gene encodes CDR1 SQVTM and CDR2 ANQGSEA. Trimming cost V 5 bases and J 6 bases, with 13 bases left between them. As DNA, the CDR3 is TGCAGCGTTTCGGCAGGGGCGCATGGCTACACCTTC. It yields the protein CSVSAGAHGYTF.

In DNA form, the CDR3 reads TGTGCCAGTAGTATGGCGGGCGCCAGTGAAAAACTGTTTTTT. It codes for CASSMAGASEKLFF. V is TRBV19 and J is TRBJ1-4; D unresolved. Germline V gene data show CDR1 as LNHDA and CDR2 as SQIVND (reference sequence). This CDR3 is 14 amino acids long. V was clipped by 3 bases and J by 7 bases, with 12 bases between them.

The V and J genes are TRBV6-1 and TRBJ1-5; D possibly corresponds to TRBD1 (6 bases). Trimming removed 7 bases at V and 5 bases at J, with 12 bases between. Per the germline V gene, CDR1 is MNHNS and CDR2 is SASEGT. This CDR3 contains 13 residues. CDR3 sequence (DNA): TGTGCCAGCACAGGCAGGGGAGATCAGCCCCAGCATTTT. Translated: CASTGRGDQPQHF.